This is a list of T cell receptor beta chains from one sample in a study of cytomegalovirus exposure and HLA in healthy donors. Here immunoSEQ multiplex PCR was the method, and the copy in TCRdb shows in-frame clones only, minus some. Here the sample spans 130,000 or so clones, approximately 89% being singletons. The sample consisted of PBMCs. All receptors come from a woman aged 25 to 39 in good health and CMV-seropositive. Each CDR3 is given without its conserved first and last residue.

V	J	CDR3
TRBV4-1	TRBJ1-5	ASSRTGGDQPQH
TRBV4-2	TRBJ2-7	ASSQEGNQGLYEQY
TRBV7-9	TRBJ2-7	ASSPSHLYEQY
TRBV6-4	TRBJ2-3	ASSDSGGDTDTQY
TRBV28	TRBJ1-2	ASSLGTGGRLNGYT
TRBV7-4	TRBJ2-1	ASSLEAWLAGNEQF
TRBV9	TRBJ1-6	ASSVSTSSYNSPLH
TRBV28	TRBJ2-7	ASSLNRNRRGPGYEQY
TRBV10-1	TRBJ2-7	ASSEGTGDFYEQY
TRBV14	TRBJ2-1	ASSPPGLAEQF
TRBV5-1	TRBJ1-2	ASSLWMGREDGYT
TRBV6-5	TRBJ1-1	ASSQGTEAF
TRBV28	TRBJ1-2	ASGFTGTGASYGYT
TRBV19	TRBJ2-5	ASSMGGTSGQETQY
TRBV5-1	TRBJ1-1	ASSYDSNTEAF
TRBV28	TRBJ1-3	ASTSGTARNTIY
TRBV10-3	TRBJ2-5	AISDSHREEETQY
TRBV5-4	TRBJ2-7	ACLAGSYEQY
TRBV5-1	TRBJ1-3	ASSPGGQGLAGNTIY
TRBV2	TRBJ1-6	ASSDYRANSPLH
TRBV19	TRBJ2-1	ASSIGGGDEQF
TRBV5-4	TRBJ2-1	ASSFRQSSYNEQF
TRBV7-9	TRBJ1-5	ASSGDTSNQPQH
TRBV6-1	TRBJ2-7	ASSEVHGLAGPFYEQY
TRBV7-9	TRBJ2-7	ASSWGDHEQY
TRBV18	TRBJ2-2	ASSKTGGAVTGELF
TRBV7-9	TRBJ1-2	ASSFQGGTLNYGYT
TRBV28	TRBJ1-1	ASSRVVEDTEAF
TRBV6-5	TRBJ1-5	ASILGQLNQPQH
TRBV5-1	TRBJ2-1	ASSPGGTSGYNEQF
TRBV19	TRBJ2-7	ASSSPGQGSYEQY
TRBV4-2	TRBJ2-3	ASSQDQSGDTQY
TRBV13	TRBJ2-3	ASSTTGTVSTDTQY
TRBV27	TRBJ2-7	ASSPHGGEQY
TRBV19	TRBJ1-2	ASSISRGIYGYT
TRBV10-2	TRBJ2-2	ASSDSGWYTGELF
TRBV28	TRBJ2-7	ASSPGTSYEQY
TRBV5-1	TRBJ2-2	ASSVTGTDFNTGELF
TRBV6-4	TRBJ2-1	ASSSLRTREGHNEQF